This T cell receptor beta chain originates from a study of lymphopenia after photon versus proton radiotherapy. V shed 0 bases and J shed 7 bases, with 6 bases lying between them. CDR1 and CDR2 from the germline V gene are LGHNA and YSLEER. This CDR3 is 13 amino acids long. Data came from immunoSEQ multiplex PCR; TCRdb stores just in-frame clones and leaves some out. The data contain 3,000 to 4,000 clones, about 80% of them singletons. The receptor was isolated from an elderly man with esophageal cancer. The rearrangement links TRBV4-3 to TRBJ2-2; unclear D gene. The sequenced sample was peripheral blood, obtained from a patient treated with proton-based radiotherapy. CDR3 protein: CASSQDNYGELFF. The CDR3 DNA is TGCGCCAGCAGCCAAGATAATTACGGGGAGCTGTTTTTT.